This TCR beta chain came from a study of blood T cell repertoires in COVID-19. Turning to the study itself: Samples of COVID-19 (acute and convalescent) were obtained from the United States, Italy and Spain.

There are 14 residues in the CDR3. Germline V CDR1 and CDR2: SGHTA, FQGNSA. Between the trimmed V and J ends, which lost 1 base and 5 bases, there was a span of 12 bases. Original methodology: Reference gene primer amplification gave nucleated cell count estimates. The repertoire was sequenced with immunoSEQ multiplex PCR; TCRdb's copy has only in-frame clones and lacks some. D and trimming come from the DNA, and the V and J calls and clone size come from that table. The sample carries some 260,000 clones, roughly 87% recorded once. The participants were between about 18 and 90 years old and came from under 25 US areas. Cohorts were determined from participant-reported clinical history.

The chain recombines TRBV7-2 with TRBJ2-7; D is perhaps TRBD1 (5 bases). This TCR derives from a woman aged 25-40 years with acute COVID-19. Sequencing was performed on PBMCs or T cells enriched from blood (not recorded which). CDR3 bases: TGTGCCAGCAGCTTAGAGCCAGGGCTCGACGAGCAGTACTTC. Its translation is CASSLEPGLDEQYF.